A single sample is the source of the 17 T cell receptor beta chains below, sequenced in a study of OX40 agonist ivuxolimab in advanced cancers. Libraries were prepared by immunoSEQ multiplex PCR; TCRdb keeps only in-frame clonotypes and omits some of them. The sample has approximately 83,000 clones; roughly 80% are singletons. The input for sequencing was CD4+ or CD8+ T cells sorted from blood, taken in a trial of the OX40 agonist ivuxolimab. All receptors come from an adult with an advanced solid tumor such as melanoma, head and neck, liver or kidney cancer.

This clone occurred many times. V and J are TRBV15 and TRBJ2-2, with D perhaps being TRBD1 or TRBD2 (5 bases each). Looked up from germline, CDR1 is LNHNV and CDR2 is YYDKDF (reference sequence). With 0 bases removed from V and 0 bases from J, the gap between germline ends came to 11 bases. The CDR3 loop spans 17 amino acids. The CDR3 loop reads CATSRDREGPNTGELFF. CDR3 in DNA: TGTGCCACCAGCAGAGATAGAGAGGGGCCGAACACCGGGGAGCTGTTTTTT.

The genes are TRBV6-5 and TRBJ2-7; D remains ambiguous. CDR3 size: 14 residues. Germline V gene sequence: CDR1 MNHEY, CDR2 SVGAGI. Deletions cut 0 bases from V and 7 bases from J, with 13 bases between. The CDR3, as DNA: TGTGCCAGCAGTTACTCGTGGCAGATGGGGGAGCAGTACTTC. Its protein product is CASSYSWQMGEQYF.

V is TRBV6-5 and J is TRBJ2-7, with D possibly being TRBD2 (5 bases). CDR3 length: 13 amino acids. CDR1 MNHEY and CDR2 SVGAGI come from the germline V gene. V lost 6 bases to trimming and J lost 0 bases, with 9 bases between them. The CDR3 sequence is CASREVPSYEQYF. CDR3 nucleotide sequence: TGTGCCAGCAGGGAGGTTCCCTCCTACGAGCAGTACTTC.

This clone was counted a few times. The V gene is TRBV6-5, the J gene TRBJ2-1, with TRBD1 matching 8 bases. Germline V gene lookup returns CDR1 MNHEY and CDR2 SVGAGI. V shed 6 bases, J shed 9 bases, and the junction held 7 bases outside the gene matches. The CDR3 consists of 13 residues. The CDR3, as DNA: TGTGCCAGCAGAAGGAACAGGGGGAGTGAGCAGTTCTTC. It translates to CASRRNRGSEQFF.

The rearrangement joins TRBV5-1 to TRBJ2-3, with TRBD2 as a possible D gene (5 bases). Deletions cut 6 bases from V and 4 bases from J, with 15 bases between. Germline values: CDR1 SGHRS, CDR2 YFSETQ. This CDR3 comprises 14 residues. The CDR3 DNA follows: TGCGCCAGCACATACAGTTCTAGCCCAGATACGCAGTATTTT. It encodes CASTYSSSPDTQYF.

The CDR3 DNA sequence: TGCAGTGCTGCCCGACTGGGGGGCTACACCTTC. It codes for CSAARLGGYTF. The chain uses TRBV20-1 and TRBJ1-2; D not resolved. The CDR3 covers 11 residues. Trimming shortened V by 5 bases and J by 8 bases, and 12 bases separated the two germline ends. CDR1 is DFQATT and CDR2 is SNEGSKA in the germline V gene (reference sequence).

The V and J genes are TRBV5-6 and TRBJ2-1, with D possibly called TRBD1 or TRBD2 (5 bases each). Trimming pared 4 bases from V and 6 bases from J, leaving 17 bases between. The V gene's germline CDR1 is SGHDT and CDR2 YYEEEE. The CDR3 has 15 amino acids. The CDR3 spells CASSATWGNSNEQFF. DNA for the CDR3: TGTGCCAGCAGCGCCACTTGGGGGAACTCCAATGAGCAGTTCTTC.

The CDR3 spells CASSFQTPDSNQPQHF. CDR3 bases: TGTGCCAGCAGCTTCCAGACACCCGATAGCAATCAGCCCCAGCATTTT. The V and J genes are TRBV5-5 and TRBJ1-5; the D is unclear. From germline, CDR1 is SGHKS and CDR2 YYEKEE (reference sequence). V lost 2 bases and J 0 bases, leaving 12 bases between the germline ends. CDR3 length equals 16 residues.

The chain carries TRBV30 and TRBJ1-6, with unresolved D. CDR3 length: 14 residues. Looked up from germline, CDR1 is GTSNPN and CDR2 is SVGIG (reference sequence). The V end lost 2 bases, the J end lost 5 bases, and 10 bases lay between the germline ends. The CDR3 is CAWSLTRNNSPLHF. CDR3 DNA sequence: TGTGCCTGGAGTTTGACTAGAAATAATTCACCCCTCCACTTT. Drawing the rest from reference TRBV30 and TRBJ1-6, the complete variable domain is SQTIHQWPATLVQPVGSPLSLECTVEGTSNPNLYWYRQAAGRGLQLLFYSVGIGQISSEVPQNLSASRPQDRQFILSSKKLLLSDSGFYLCAWSLTRNNSPLHFGNGTRLTVT.

The chain couples TRBV28 to TRBJ1-1; 10 nucleotides line up with TRBD1. This CDR3 has 16 amino acids. With V trimmed by 4 bases and J by 4 bases, 9 bases remained unmatched. The germline V gene encodes CDR1 MDHEN and CDR2 SYDVKM. CDR3 region: CASSSRDRGGFTEAFF. CDR3 nucleotides: TGTGCCAGCAGTTCCCGGGACAGGGGAGGGTTCACTGAAGCTTTCTTT. Looking up the rest from reference TRBV28 and TRBJ1-1 gives the full variable domain: DVKVTQSSRYLVKRTGEKVFLECVQDMDHENMFWYRQDPGLGLRLIYFSYDVKMKEKGDIPEGYSVSREKKERFSLILESASTNQTSMYLCASSSRDRGGFTEAFFGQGTRLTVV.

CDR3 coding DNA: TGCGCCAGCAGCCAAGGGGGTCCGGCGGATACGCAGTATTTT. It translates to CASSQGGPADTQYF. The V call is TRBV4-1, the J call TRBJ2-3; D is uncertain. The length of the CDR3 is 14 residues. V lost 1 base, J lost 6 bases, and 11 bases lay in between. Germline V gene sequence: CDR1 MGHRA, CDR2 YSYEKL.

The rearrangement links TRBV6-5 to TRBJ1-2, with a weak D call TRBD1 (6 bases). V shed 5 bases and J shed 4 bases, with 11 bases lying between them. Germline V gene data show CDR1 as MNHEY and CDR2 as SVGAGI. This CDR3 region has 13 residues. CDR3 amino acids: CASSQGSFYGYTF. DNA for the CDR3: TGTGCCAGCAGTCAGGGGTCCTTCTATGGCTACACCTTC.

The chain combines TRBV2 with TRBJ2-5; 9 bases fit TRBD2. The CDR3 has 15 residues. Germline CDR1 SNHLY, CDR2 FYNNEI. V gave up 3 bases and J gave up 2 bases; unmatched junction bases: 4. CDR3 DNA: TGTGCCAGCAGTGATCTAGCGGGGATTCAAGAGACCCAGTACTTC. This codes for CASSDLAGIQETQYF.

V gene TRBV7-2 combines with J gene TRBJ1-1; D perhaps matches TRBD1 (5 bases). Trimming pared 3 bases from V and 7 bases from J, leaving 12 bases between. Germline values: CDR1 SGHTA, CDR2 FQGNSA. The CDR3 consists of 13 residues. The chain's CDR3 is CASSLLGGVEAFF. CDR3 nucleotides: TGTGCCAGCAGCTTGCTTGGGGGGGTTGAAGCTTTCTTT.

This chain connects TRBV6-5 to TRBJ1-4; D not certain. Germline V gene lookup returns CDR1 MNHEY and CDR2 SVGAGI. CDR3 size: 14 residues. V was trimmed by 0 bases and J by 10 bases, leaving 12 bases between them. The CDR3 region has the DNA TGTGCCAGCAGTTACTCCGCCCCGCTCGGAAAACTGTTTTTT. It encodes CASSYSAPLGKLFF.

This clone was found a few times. The J gene is TRBJ1-6, the V gene TRBV19, with D hard to call. CDR1 is LNHDA, CDR2 SQIVND, per germline (reference sequence). The CDR3 has 15 residues. Trimming took off 1 base at V and 7 bases at J, with 11 bases between the two ends. The CDR3 sequence: CASSIGLRRNSPLHF. CDR3 bases: TGTGCCAGTAGTATAGGGTTAAGGAGGAATTCACCCCTCCACTTT. The whole variable domain, filled in from reference TRBV19 and TRBJ1-6, reads DGGITQSPKYLFRKEGQNVTLSCEQNLNHDAMYWYRQDPGQGLRLIYYSQIVNDFQKGDIAEGYSVSREKKESFPLTVTSAQKNPTAFYLCASSIGLRRNSPLHFGNGTRLTVT.

This sequence joins TRBV5-1 and TRBJ2-1, with D possibly matching TRBD2 (6 bases). CDR1 and CDR2 (germline): SGHRS, YFSETQ. There are 15 residues in the CDR3. Trimming left V 6 bases short and J 1 base short, with 14 bases between. The CDR3 nucleotides read TGCGCCAGCATGTCGGCAGCGGGTTCCTACAATGAGCAGTTCTTC. Amino acids: CASMSAAGSYNEQFF.